This TCR beta chain was obtained from a study of blood T cell repertoires in COVID-19. About the research overall: Italy, Spain and the United States were the sources of the convalescent and acute COVID-19 samples. The cDNA or gDNA used as material had been derived from T cells, B-cell-depleted T cells, or PBMCs.

In the authors' methods: Amplification from reference gene primers served as the basis for estimated nucleated cell counts. Generated by immunoSEQ multiplex PCR, the TCRdb table keeps only in-frame clones and is missing some. That table is the source of V, J and clone size, and D and trimming were worked out from the DNA. Altogether some 120,000 clones are present, 70% to 90% being singletons, with the ten largest covering about 8%. The V segment lost 4 bases and the J segment 2 bases; nucleotides outside the gene matches: 4. This CDR3 region has 15 residues. Per germline, CDR1 ENHRY and CDR2 SYGVKD.

The sequencing input was peripheral blood. This sequence was found in a middle-aged man with acute or convalescent COVID-19. The chain combines TRBV10-3 with TRBJ1-2; 10 bases line up with TRBD1. Here the CDR3 reads CAISAKGQGNYGYTF. The CDR3 coding sequence is TGTGCCATCAGTGCAAAGGGACAGGGGAACTATGGCTACACCTTC.